The 25 T cell receptor beta chains reported below all come from one sample, sequenced in a study of CD8 T cells in Susac syndrome. RNA totalling roughly 0.5 to 1 ug underwent reverse transcription with random hexamers. TCRdb re-called the immunoSEQ multiplex PCR reads with MiXCR, one entry per CDR3 protein. The sample includes 300,000 to 350,000 distinct CDR3 sequences, 92% of them seen just once. What was sequenced was CD4+ T cells from PBMCs. These receptors all stem from a human donor with multiple sclerosis.

The rearrangement links TRBV20-1 to TRBJ2-2; the match to TRBD2 covers 8 bases. The CDR3 runs 15 residues. The V segment lost 2 bases and the J segment 3 bases; nucleotides outside the gene matches: 5. Germline values: CDR1 DFQATT, CDR2 SNEGSKA (reference sequence). CDR3 bases: TGCAGTGCTAGATTAGCGGGGTCCGACACCGGGGAGCTGTTTTTT. This gives the protein CSARLAGSDTGELFF.

This chain links TRBV12-3 or TRBV12-4 with TRBJ2-7; no clear D. V was trimmed by 3 bases and J by 2 bases, leaving 8 bases between them. This CDR3 spans 13 amino acids. CDR3 sequence: CASSFNRPYEQYF. CDR3 DNA: TGTGCCAGCAGTTTCAATCGTCCCTACGAGCAGTACTTC.

This chain uses TRBV7-9 with TRBJ2-7; maybe TRBD2 (5 bases). V was cut by 0 bases and J by 5 bases, with 14 bases left in between. The CDR3 sequence is 15 residues long. Germline V gives CDR1 SEHNR, CDR2 FQNEAQ (reference sequence). The CDR3 sequence is CASSLAAGLLHEQYF. The CDR3 DNA is TGTGCCAGCAGCTTAGCCGCGGGTCTCTTACACGAGCAGTACTTC.

This clonotype was counted between two and nine times. This sequence joins TRBV12-3 or TRBV12-4 and TRBJ2-3; D could derive from TRBD1 or TRBD2 (5 bases each). The V end lost 3 bases, the J end lost 6 bases, and 16 bases lay between the germline ends. The CDR3 totals 15 residues. CDR3 protein: CASSFSGPRGDTQYF. The DNA for the CDR3 is TGTGCCAGCAGTTTTTCGGGACCCCGTGGGGATACGCAGTATTTT.

The gene calls are TRBV3-1 and TRBJ2-5; D is tentatively TRBD1 or TRBD2 (5 bases each). Germline V gives CDR1 LGHDT, CDR2 YNNKEL (reference sequence). Trimming took 6 bases from V and 5 from J, leaving 13 bases between them. This CDR3 has 13 amino acids. CDR3 DNA: TGTGCCAGCAGGGGGACCCCCAGCGAGACCCAGTACTTC. It codes for CASRGTPSETQYF.

The chain carries TRBV19 and TRBJ1-5, with D hard to call. Looked up from germline, CDR1 is LNHDA and CDR2 is SQIVND (reference sequence). V dropped 5 bases and J dropped 6 bases, with 17 bases sitting between them. The CDR3 is 15 residues long. The CDR3 region has the DNA TGTGCCAGTAGTCTTCTCCCACACGCGGGTCAGCCCCAGCATTTT. Translated, it gives CASSLLPHAGQPQHF.

This clonotype was counted a few times. This chain links TRBV18 with TRBJ2-2; TRBD2 is a possible D gene (5 bases). Germline V CDR1 and CDR2: KGHSH, LQKENI. V was cut by 2 bases and J by 2 bases, with 6 bases left in between. This CDR3 is built from 14 residues. The CDR3 DNA follows: TGTGCCAGCTCACCAAGCGGCAACACCGGGGAGCTGTTTTTT. It translates to CASSPSGNTGELFF.

J is TRBJ2-7 and V is TRBV9; 10 bases agree with TRBD2. With V trimmed by 3 bases and J by 7 bases, 16 bases remained unmatched. Germline loops: CDR1 SGDLS, CDR2 YYNGEE. CDR3 length equals 17 residues. CDR3 in DNA: TGTGCCAGCAGCGCCTCAATTGGACTAGCGGACCGAGGGGAGCAGTACTTC. It encodes CASSASIGLADRGEQYF.

The chain carries TRBV9 and TRBJ2-1, with 9 bases matching TRBD2. Germline V CDR1 and CDR2: SGDLS, YYNGEE. V gave up 0 bases and J gave up 7 bases; unmatched junction bases: 5. This CDR3 is 15 amino acids long. The CDR3 sequence is CASSVVLAGTNEQFF. As DNA, the CDR3 is TGTGCCAGCAGCGTAGTACTAGCGGGTACAAATGAGCAGTTCTTC.

The sample holds one count of this clonotype. The chain is built from TRBV5-4 and TRBJ2-1, with 10 bases lining up with TRBD1. Trimming removed 5 bases from V and 4 bases from J; junction bases left unmatched: 6. Germline-derived CDR1 and CDR2 are SGHNT and YYREEE (reference sequence). This CDR3 spans 15 amino acids. CDR3 sequence (DNA): TGTGCCAGCAGGTTGACAGGGGGCAAGTACAATGAGCAGTTCTTC. Translation: CASRLTGGKYNEQFF.

This chain uses TRBV9 with TRBJ1-5; D remains unclear. The CDR3 extends over 17 amino acids. Deletions cut 0 bases from V and 3 bases from J, with 16 bases between. Germline V gives CDR1 SGDLS, CDR2 YYNGEE. The CDR3 protein is CASSVDLTVGNNQPQHF. CDR3 in DNA: TGTGCCAGCAGCGTAGATCTAACAGTTGGCAACAATCAGCCCCAGCATTTT.

The chain carries TRBV6-2 or TRBV6-3 and TRBJ1-1; weak D call: TRBD1 (6 bases). The ends were cut back, 8 bases at V and 3 bases at J, with 16 bases in the middle. The CDR3 totals 14 residues. The germline gives CDR1 MNHEY, CDR2 SVGEGT. CDR3 sequence: CASRLTGSYTEAFF. CDR3 sequence (DNA): TGTGCCAGCCGACTCACAGGGTCGTACACTGAAGCTTTCTTT.

A single count supports this clonotype. The chain joins TRBV19 to TRBJ2-2, with D perhaps being TRBD1 or TRBD2 (5 bases each). Trimming removed 3 bases from V and 6 bases from J, with 11 bases in between. The germline V gene encodes CDR1 LNHDA and CDR2 SQIVND (reference sequence). This CDR3 comprises 14 residues. As DNA, the CDR3 is TGTGCCAGTAGTATGGGGCTAGCTGCCGGGGAGCTGTTTTTT. Translating gives CASSMGLAAGELFF.

The V gene is TRBV18, the J gene TRBJ2-5; TRBD1 is a possible D gene (5 bases). Between the trimmed V and J ends, which lost 2 bases and 2 bases, there was a span of 6 bases. The V gene's germline CDR1 is KGHSH and CDR2 LQKENI. The CDR3 covers 13 residues. Here the CDR3 reads CASSPRQQETQYF. In DNA form, the CDR3 reads TGTGCCAGCTCACCAAGACAGCAAGAGACCCAGTACTTC.

This sequence joins TRBV18 and TRBJ2-6; weak D call: TRBD1 (5 bases). This CDR3 is 14 amino acids long. V was cut by 4 bases and J by 4 bases, with 8 bases left in between. Looked up from germline, CDR1 is KGHSH and CDR2 is LQKENI. Written as DNA, the CDR3 is TGTGCCAGCTCACAGGGGAACGGGGCCAACGTCCTGACTTTC. It encodes CASSQGNGANVLTF.

This chain connects TRBV6-5 to TRBJ2-7; the match to TRBD2 covers 11 bases. Per the germline V gene, CDR1 is MNHEY and CDR2 is SVGAGI. With V trimmed by 4 bases and J by 6 bases, 8 bases remained unmatched. This CDR3 spans 15 amino acids. The CDR3 DNA reads TGTGCCAGCAGTTGGGGAGGCCTAGCGGGAGGCGAGCAGTACTTC. Translating gives CASSWGGLAGGEQYF.

V usage is TRBV7-8 and J usage is TRBJ1-2; 7 nucleotides align to TRBD1. Germline assignment: CDR1 SGHVS and CDR2 FQNEAQ. Trimming at V came to 6 bases and at J to 4 bases, leaving 17 bases not matched to a gene. The CDR3 is 17 amino acids. DNA of the CDR3: TGTGCCAGCAGTCCCATCAACCGTGAGACAGGGATCTATGGCTACACCTTC. Protein sequence: CASSPINRETGIYGYTF.

The chain couples TRBV7-9 to TRBJ1-2; D remains unclear. The CDR3 consists of 16 residues. Germline CDR1 reads SEHNR; CDR2 reads FQNEAQ (reference sequence). Trimming removed 1 base from V and 8 bases from J, with 20 bases in between. The CDR3: CASSLVNSGEVGGYTF. The CDR3, as DNA: TGTGCCAGCAGCTTAGTTAACTCCGGGGAAGTAGGGGGCTACACCTTC.

This sequence joins TRBV18 and TRBJ1-1, with a tentative D call TRBD1 (6 bases). V was pared by 0 bases and J by 4 bases, with 12 bases between. The CDR3 totals 15 residues. Looked up from germline, CDR1 is KGHSH and CDR2 is LQKENI. CDR3 coding DNA: TGTGCCAGCTCACCACCGAGGGGGGTTGCCACTGAAGCTTTCTTT. Translating gives CASSPPRGVATEAFF.

The chain uses TRBV12-3 or TRBV12-4 and TRBJ2-6; D not certain. V gave up 6 bases and J gave up 0 bases, with 6 bases separating them. The CDR3 spans 14 residues. CDR3 nucleotide sequence: TGTGCCAGCAGACCGATCTCTGGGGCCAACGTCCTGACTTTC. Encoded protein: CASRPISGANVLTF.

This clonotype was seen only once. J is TRBJ1-2 and V is TRBV3-1, with 8 bases that match TRBD1. V lost 4 bases to trimming and J lost 4 bases; unmatched junction nucleotides: 20. The CDR3 has 19 amino acids. The germline V gene has CDR1 LGHDT and CDR2 YNNKEL (reference sequence). The CDR3 here is CASSRYSGTGILPVYGYTF. In DNA, the CDR3 is TGTGCCAGCAGCCGCTACTCCGGGACAGGAATATTGCCGGTCTATGGCTACACCTTC.

This clonotype was seen once. The chain couples TRBV9 to TRBJ2-7; no firm D call. CDR1 SGDLS and CDR2 YYNGEE come from the germline V gene. V was cut by 0 bases and J by 2 bases, with 9 bases left in between. This CDR3 is built from 14 residues. CDR3 nucleotide sequence: TGTGCCAGCAGCGTAGACGTCTCAGCCTACGAGCAGTACTTC. This translates into CASSVDVSAYEQYF.

The V call is TRBV6-2 or TRBV6-3, the J call TRBJ2-7; 12 bases match TRBD1. The ends lost 6 bases at V and 6 bases at J; junction bases unmatched: 9. The germline gives CDR1 MNHEY, CDR2 SVGEGT. The CDR3 contains 15 residues. CDR3 DNA sequence: TGTGCCAGCAGCACCCGGGACAGGGGGCTGGGCGAGCAGTACTTC. Translated, it gives CASSTRDRGLGEQYF.

This clonotype has just a few counts. The CDR3 sequence: CASSRGTGLYGYTF. The CDR3 DNA follows: TGTGCCAGCAGTCGAGGGACAGGGTTATATGGCTACACCTTC. The V gene is TRBV6-5, the J gene TRBJ1-2, with 9 bases fitting TRBD1. CDR1 MNHEY and CDR2 SVGAGI come from the germline V gene. The ends lost 5 bases at V and 5 bases at J; junction bases unmatched: 6. The CDR3 has 14 amino acids.

This rearrangement joins TRBV7-9 to TRBJ1-2, with 8 bases fitting TRBD1. The CDR3 extends over 13 amino acids. The germline V gene has CDR1 SEHNR and CDR2 FQNEAQ (reference sequence). V shed 4 bases and J 7 bases; nucleotides not matched to a gene: 5. DNA for the CDR3: TGTGCCAGCAGCTCCCAGGGGGCCCTTGGCTACACCTTC. Its translation is CASSSQGALGYTF.